This TCR beta chain was recorded in a study of tumour-infiltrating T cells in Burkitt lymphoma. Study as a whole: Patients covered every epidemiological subtype of Burkitt lymphoma. Productive clonality predicted overall and progression-free survival. Overall study results and limits: Public clonotypes, several, appeared across numerous Burkitt lymphoma patients.

For this clone: Antigen specificity is unknown.

Clones were read by immunoSEQ multiplex PCR, and TCRdb kept only the in-frame ones, dropping some. In the table there are about 2,000 clones, roughly 14% of which are singletons. The sequencing sample was made of tumor tissue. This clonotype was obtained from a human donor with Burkitt lymphoma.

The CDR3 sequence is CASSSQGALYNEQFF. The CDR3 nucleotides read TGTGCCAGCAGCTCTCAGGGCGCTCTATACAATGAGCAGTTCTTC. The chain links TRBV7-9 to TRBJ2-1; D is perhaps TRBD1 (5 bases). Trimming pared 4 bases from V and 4 bases from J, leaving 14 bases between. Germline CDR1 is SEHNR and CDR2 is FQNEAQ (reference sequence). The CDR3 runs to 15 residues. Full variable domain (outside the CDR3, taken from reference TRBV7-9 and TRBJ2-1): DTGVSQNPRHKITKRGQNVTFRCDPISEHNRLYWYRQTLGQGPEFLTYFQNEAQLEKSRLLSDRFSAERPKGSFSTLEIQRTEQGDSAMYLCASSSQGALYNEQFFGPGTRLTVL.